The 32 T cell receptor beta chains in this list originate from one sample, sequenced in a study of T cells in Graves' hyperthyroidism and ophthalmopathy. The investigators amplified TCR beta CDR3 regions from RNA transcripts. The primer set for the first-round RT-PCR of the TCR CDR3 was HTBI. TCRdb ran MiXCR on the multiplex PCR reads and lists one entry per CDR3 protein. The sample contains about 520,000 distinct CDR3 sequences, less than 25% of which appear only once. The source material was blood. The origin of the receptors is a woman in her 30s with Graves' ophthalmopathy.

Many counts were recorded for this clonotype. The rearrangement joins TRBV6-5 to TRBJ1-1; D may be TRBD1 (5 bases). This CDR3 is 16 amino acids long. V was shortened by 0 bases and J by 1 base, with 12 bases between the two germline ends. CDR1 and CDR2 (germline): MNHEY, SVGAGI. The CDR3: CASSYSAGTGNTEAFF. CDR3 bases: TGTGCCAGCAGTTACTCCGCTGGGACGGGGAACACTGAAGCTTTCTTT.

This clonotype was seen a few times. The chain uses TRBV7-6 and TRBJ2-1; D remains unclear. With 5 bases removed from V and 4 bases from J, the gap between germline ends came to 12 bases. CDR1 and CDR2 (germline): SGHVS, FNYEAQ. This CDR3 spans 14 amino acids. The CDR3 bases are TGTGCCAGCAGCCGGACGGAAGGATACAATGAGCAGTTCTTC. This sequence encodes CASSRTEGYNEQFF.

The V call is TRBV28, the J call TRBJ1-2; D remains unclear. The CDR3 loop spans 13 amino acids. The germline CDR1 and CDR2 sequences are MDHEN and SYDVKM. V shed 7 bases and J shed 2 bases, with 11 bases lying between them. In DNA, the CDR3 is TGTGCCAGCAAGTGGGCAGTAAACTATGGCTACACCTTC. This gives the protein CASKWAVNYGYTF.

This clonotype was detected ten times or more. The chain recombines TRBV20-1 with TRBJ2-7; 7 nucleotides line up with TRBD1. The CDR3 is 14 residues long. J was trimmed by 2 bases and V by 2 bases; bases with no gene match: 6. CDR1 is DFQATT, CDR2 SNEGSKA, per germline (reference sequence). CDR3 in amino acids: CSARLDRRAYEQYF. The CDR3 DNA is TGCAGTGCTAGATTGGACAGGCGGGCCTACGAGCAGTACTTC.

Only a few counts were recorded for this clonotype. The rearrangement joins TRBV4-1 to TRBJ2-7, with 8 positions matching TRBD1. The CDR3 runs to 13 residues. Germline V CDR1 and CDR2: MGHRA, YSYEKL. The trim removed 10 bases at V and 1 base at J, leaving 6 bases unmatched. The CDR3 DNA is TGCGCCACCAGGCGGACAGGGTCCTACGAGCAGTACTTC. It is translated as CATRRTGSYEQYF.

This clonotype was seen ten or more times. The rearrangement links TRBV6-5 to TRBJ1-3, with D perhaps matching TRBD1 (5 bases). Germline assignment: CDR1 MNHEY and CDR2 SVGAGI. The CDR3 has 15 residues. V was trimmed by 2 bases and J by 0 bases, leaving 8 bases between them. In nucleotides, the CDR3 is TGTGCCAGCAGTTACGGGACGGTCTCTGGAAACACCATATATTTT. Translation: CASSYGTVSGNTIYF.

Points on this clonotype: The CDR3 carries no conserved terminal phenylalanine or tryptophan, so it likely arises from a read error. No DNA is shown, since the ends of the CDR3 on it are uncertain; the CDR3 is the one TCRdb lists. This chain connects TRBV12-3 or TRBV12-4 to TRBJ2-2. 15 amino acids form the CDR3, both terminal residues included. The CDR3 reads CASSPGLANTGELCL.

This clonotype was seen many times. The rearrangement joins TRBV6-1 to TRBJ2-5, with 7 bases matching TRBD1. This CDR3 region has 13 residues. From germline, CDR1 is MNHNS and CDR2 SASEGT. V lost 4 bases and J lost 5; bases outside the gene matches: 4. The CDR3 protein is CASSVTGSETQYF. DNA of the CDR3: TGTGCCAGCAGTGTGACAGGGAGTGAGACCCAGTACTTC.

This clonotype was seen repeatedly, ten times or more. The chain uses TRBV18 and TRBJ1-1; 7 nucleotides agree with TRBD1. Germline CDR1 KGHSH, CDR2 LQKENI. V shed 6 bases and J 3 bases; nucleotides not matched to a gene: 10. The CDR3 length is 15 residues. The CDR3 region has the DNA TGTGCCAGCTCTGAACAGGGGCTTAGGGACACTGAAGCTTTCTTT. It codes for CASSEQGLRDTEAFF.

This clonotype was observed many times. The V call is TRBV19, the J call TRBJ1-1, with 11 bases that match TRBD1. The CDR3 is 15 amino acids. Per the germline V gene, CDR1 is LNHDA and CDR2 is SQIVND (reference sequence). Trimming cost V 7 bases and J 3 bases; bases outside gene matches: 7. CDR3 loop: CASMAGTGGHTEAFF. Written as DNA, the CDR3 is TGTGCCAGTATGGCGGGGACAGGGGGGCACACTGAAGCTTTCTTT.

There are many counts of this clonotype. The gene calls are TRBV10-3 and TRBJ1-1, with a possible D match to TRBD1 (5 bases). In germline, CDR1 is ENHRY, CDR2 SYGVKD. V shed 0 bases and J shed 3 bases, with 5 bases lying between them. The CDR3 runs 13 residues. The CDR3 here is CAISESGDTEAFF. The DNA of the CDR3 is TGTGCCATCAGTGAGTCAGGGGACACTGAAGCTTTCTTT.

The chain couples TRBV12-3 or TRBV12-4 to TRBJ2-5; 8 bases agree with TRBD1. CDR3 length equals 15 residues. V shed 3 bases, J shed 5 bases, and the junction held 8 bases outside the gene matches. CDR3 in DNA: TGTGCCAGCAGTTTGGGGACAGGAAAGCGGGAGACCCAGTACTTC. Translating it yields CASSLGTGKRETQYF.

This clonotype showed up just a few times. The CDR3 does not close with the conserved phenylalanine or tryptophan, likely indicating a read error. The chain uses TRBV4-3 and TRBJ1-1, with unresolved D. Between the trimmed V and J ends, which lost 3 bases and 5 bases, there was a span of 13 bases. The CDR3 consists of 14 residues. The germline CDR1 and CDR2 sequences are LGHNA and YSLEER. Here the CDR3 reads CASSQTLTGTEAFS. The CDR3 nucleotides read TGCGCCAGCAGCCAGACTTTGACGGGGACTGAAGCTTTCTCT.

This clonotype showed up many times. The junction departs from germline at one end; a sequencing error may be responsible. The V and J genes are TRBV9 and TRBJ2-3, with TRBD2 matching over 11 bases. CDR1 and CDR2 from the germline V gene are SGDLS and YYNGEE. The length of the CDR3 is 16 residues. The CDR3 region has the DNA TGTGCCAGCAGCGTAGCGGCTAGCGGGGGGAGGGGTACGCGGTATTTT. It is translated as CASSVAASGGRGTRYF.

This clonotype was observed many times. The chain is built from TRBV7-3 and TRBJ2-7; TRBD2 aligns across 8 bases. With 1 base clipped from V and 4 bases from J, the junction kept 6 bases outside the gene matches. The CDR3 contains 15 residues. In germline, CDR1 is SGHTA, CDR2 FQGTGA. For the CDR3, the DNA is TGTGCCAGCAGCTTAATCGGCGGGGGGTTATACGAGCAGTACTTC. Translated: CASSLIGGGLYEQYF.

This clonotype was recorded at least ten times. The chain joins TRBV7-9 to TRBJ2-4; 7 bases map to TRBD1. Germline V gives CDR1 SEHNR, CDR2 FQNEAQ (reference sequence). CDR3 length: 15 residues. The ends lost 0 bases at V and 4 bases at J; junction bases unmatched: 3. For the CDR3, the DNA is TGTGCCAGCAGCTTAGCCGGGACAGCTAAAAACATTCAGTACTTC. It is translated as CASSLAGTAKNIQYF.

This sequence joins TRBV28 and TRBJ2-7; a possible D gene is TRBD1 (5 bases). The length of the CDR3 is 12 residues. V lost 6 bases to trimming and J lost 6 bases, with 12 bases between them. Germline-derived CDR1 and CDR2 are MDHEN and SYDVKM. The CDR3 bases are TGTGCCAGCAGACTTCTAGGGGCCGAGCAGTACTTC. It encodes CASRLLGAEQYF.

V gene TRBV11-2 combines with J gene TRBJ2-2; D is undetermined. Trimming pared 5 bases from V and 0 bases from J, leaving 16 bases between. The CDR3 runs 17 residues. Germline CDR1 SGHAT, CDR2 FQNNGV. The CDR3 region is CASSPPDGLPNTGELFF. As DNA, the CDR3 is TGTGCCAGCAGCCCCCCGGACGGGCTACCGAACACCGGGGAGCTGTTTTTT.

V is TRBV20-1 and J is TRBJ1-5, with 7 nucleotides matching TRBD1. Trimming at V came to 4 bases and at J to 0 bases, leaving 12 bases not matched to a gene. Germline V lookup: CDR1 DFQATT, CDR2 SNEGSKA (reference sequence). The CDR3 is made up of 17 amino acids. The CDR3 spells CSATVPGQINSNQPQHF. CDR3 coding DNA: TGCAGTGCTACAGTTCCGGGACAGATTAATAGCAATCAGCCCCAGCATTTT.

In this sample, this clonotype turned up many times. The chain carries TRBV6-1 and TRBJ1-5; D possibly corresponds to TRBD1 (6 bases). The CDR3 has 18 residues. Trimming left V 2 bases short and J 0 bases short, with 17 bases between. CDR1 is MNHNS, CDR2 SASEGT, per germline. The DNA of the CDR3 is TGTGCCAGCAGTGAAATGGGGGGCATCCCTTATAGCAATCAGCCCCAGCATTTT. This translates into CASSEMGGIPYSNQPQHF.

In its sample, this clonotype was seen many times. The CDR3 nucleotides are TGCAGTGCCCCGGACAGGGCGGGCACCGGGGAGCTGTTTTTT. It translates to CSAPDRAGTGELFF. This sequence joins TRBV20-1 and TRBJ2-2; 8 positions agree with TRBD1. The CDR3 covers 14 residues. The germline CDR1 and CDR2 sequences are DFQATT and SNEGSKA (reference sequence). The ends lost 6 bases at V and 4 bases at J; junction bases unmatched: 7.

This clonotype has at least ten counts. The V and J genes are TRBV6-2 or TRBV6-3 and TRBJ2-7; 11 nucleotides match TRBD1. J lost 1 base, V lost 2 bases, and 1 base had no gene match. The length of the CDR3 is 15 residues. Per germline, CDR1 MNHEY and CDR2 SVGEGT. The CDR3 reads CASSYGTGGSYEQYF. CDR3 DNA: TGTGCCAGCAGTTACGGGACAGGGGGGTCCTACGAGCAGTACTTC.

This clonotype was seen at least ten times. The genes are TRBV4-1 and TRBJ2-7; 7 nucleotides match TRBD1. Germline trimming cut 3 bases from V and 3 bases from J; bases unmatched to any gene: 5. Germline CDR1 MGHRA, CDR2 YSYEKL. The CDR3 totals 14 residues. The CDR3 DNA reads TGCGCCAGCAGCCACCTCGGACAGGACTACGAGCAGTACTTC. Translation gives CASSHLGQDYEQYF.

This clonotype was seen only once. The V call is TRBV7-2, the J call TRBJ2-7; no clear D. The CDR3 is 14 residues long. V was pared by 3 bases and J by 2 bases, with 11 bases between. Per germline, CDR1 SGHTA and CDR2 FQGNSA. CDR3 sequence (DNA): TGTGCCAGCAGCTTCGGTCAGACCGCCTACGAGCAGTACTTC. Its protein product is CASSFGQTAYEQYF.

A few counts support this clonotype. V usage is TRBV12-3 or TRBV12-4 and J usage is TRBJ1-5, with TRBD1 identical over 9 bases. The junction had 8 bases not matched to a gene; V was cut back by 6 bases and J by 5 bases. The CDR3 runs 15 residues. In DNA form, the CDR3 reads TGTGCCAGCAGGGCCGGGACAGGGTCATATCAGCCCCAGCATTTT. Its translation: CASRAGTGSYQPQHF.

This clonotype was detected many times. The chain uses TRBV5-1 and TRBJ2-7; TRBD1 agrees at 7 bases. The germline gives CDR1 SGHRS, CDR2 YFSETQ. Germline trimming cut 4 bases from V and 0 bases from J; bases unmatched to any gene: 4. This CDR3 has 14 residues. CDR3 sequence reads: CASSLQGNSYEQYF. The CDR3 region has the DNA TGCGCCAGCAGCCTACAGGGGAACTCCTACGAGCAGTACTTC.

This clonotype was detected many times. The chain joins TRBV2 to TRBJ1-2; no reliable D call. Germline loops: CDR1 SNHLY, CDR2 FYNNEI. The CDR3 spans 10 residues. V lost 10 bases, J lost 2 bases, and 5 bases lay in between. In DNA form, the CDR3 reads TGTGCCACCCAGAACTATGGCTACACCTTC. This encodes CATQNYGYTF.

The genes are TRBV6-5 and TRBJ2-2; D not certain. The V and J ends lost 4 bases and 0 bases respectively, with 12 bases between them. The V gene's germline CDR1 is MNHEY and CDR2 SVGAGI. This CDR3 region has 16 residues. CDR3 DNA sequence: TGTGCCAGCAGTTCCCCCAGCAGCGCGAACACCGGGGAGCTGTTTTTT. This translates into CASSSPSSANTGELFF.

This clonotype was detected many times. This chain joins TRBV28 and TRBJ1-1; D gene ambiguous. This CDR3 contains 13 residues. Germline loops: CDR1 MDHEN, CDR2 SYDVKM. V lost 7 bases and J 8 bases, leaving 17 bases between the germline ends. CDR3 nucleotides: TGTGCCAGCACCTTAACCGGGGTCAGGGAAGCTTTCTTT. Encoded protein: CASTLTGVREAFF.

This sequence joins TRBV6-2 or TRBV6-3 and TRBJ1-5; D may be TRBD1 (6 bases). The CDR3 is 13 residues long. CDR1 and CDR2 (germline): MNHEY, SVGEGT. The V gene lost 7 bases and the J gene lost 6 bases, with 13 bases spanning the gap. In nucleotides, the CDR3 is TGTGCCAGCAATCGGGGGGCTGGTCAGCCCCAGCATTTT. This encodes CASNRGAGQPQHF.

The chain has TRBV5-1 and TRBJ1-5; 10 bases align to TRBD1. CDR3 length equals 15 residues. With V trimmed by 4 bases and J by 4 bases, 5 bases remained unmatched. Germline CDR1 is SGHRS and CDR2 is YFSETQ. CDR3 region: CASSLTGGINQPQHF. Written as DNA, the CDR3 is TGCGCCAGCAGCCTGACAGGGGGCATAAATCAGCCCCAGCATTTT. Together with reference TRBV5-1 and TRBJ1-5, the CDR3 gives the full variable domain: KAGVTQTPRYLIKTRGQQVTLSCSPISGHRSVSWYQQTPGQGLQFLFEYFSETQRNKGNFPGRFSGRQFSNSRSEMNVSTLELGDSALYLCASSLTGGINQPQHFGDGTRLSIL.

In its sample, this clonotype was seen many times. The chain combines TRBV6-5 with TRBJ2-7, with TRBD1 as a possible D gene (5 bases). V lost 2 bases, J lost 1 base, and 12 bases lay in between. This CDR3 region has 15 residues. From germline, CDR1 is MNHEY and CDR2 SVGAGI. The CDR3 loop reads CASSYQNAGSYEQYF. CDR3 nucleotide sequence: TGTGCCAGCAGTTACCAGAACGCAGGGTCCTACGAGCAGTACTTC.